This T cell receptor beta chain was retrieved from a study of T cells after yellow fever vaccination. UMIs and a universal primer site were added when TCR cDNA was made by 5'RACE template switching. TCRdb fed the 5' RACE reads into MiXCR, producing one record per CDR3 protein. The sample has around 46,000 distinct CDR3 sequences, about 6.8% seen once. This clonotype showed up many times. Per germline, CDR1 SGHAT and CDR2 FQNNGV. The CDR3 runs 14 residues. The ends were cut back, 5 bases at V and 4 bases at J, with 12 bases in the middle. The TCR sequence derives from a man aged 25-40 years who received the YFV17D yellow fever vaccine. The specimen comprised CD8+ T cells not binding an NS4B(214-222) dextramer, sorted from PBMCs, sampled 45 days after the yellow fever booster vaccination. The rearrangement uses TRBV11-2 and TRBJ1-3, with D unresolved. DNA of the CDR3: TGTGCCAGCAGCCCCGAGACACTCGGAAACACCATATATTTT. This sequence encodes CASSPETLGNTIYF.